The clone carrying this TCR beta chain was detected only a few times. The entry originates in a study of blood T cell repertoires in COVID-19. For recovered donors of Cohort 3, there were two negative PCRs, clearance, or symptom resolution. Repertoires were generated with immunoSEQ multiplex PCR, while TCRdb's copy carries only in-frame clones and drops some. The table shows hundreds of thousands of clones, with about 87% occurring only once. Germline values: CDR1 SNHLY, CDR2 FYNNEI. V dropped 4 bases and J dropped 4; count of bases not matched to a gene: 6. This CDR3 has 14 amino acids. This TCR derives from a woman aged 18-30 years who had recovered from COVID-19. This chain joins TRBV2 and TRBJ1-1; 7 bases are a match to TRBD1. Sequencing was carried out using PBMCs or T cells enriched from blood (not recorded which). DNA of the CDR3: TGTGCCAGCAGTGGGACAGGAGTAGGCACTGAAGCTTTCTTT. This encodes CASSGTGVGTEAFF.